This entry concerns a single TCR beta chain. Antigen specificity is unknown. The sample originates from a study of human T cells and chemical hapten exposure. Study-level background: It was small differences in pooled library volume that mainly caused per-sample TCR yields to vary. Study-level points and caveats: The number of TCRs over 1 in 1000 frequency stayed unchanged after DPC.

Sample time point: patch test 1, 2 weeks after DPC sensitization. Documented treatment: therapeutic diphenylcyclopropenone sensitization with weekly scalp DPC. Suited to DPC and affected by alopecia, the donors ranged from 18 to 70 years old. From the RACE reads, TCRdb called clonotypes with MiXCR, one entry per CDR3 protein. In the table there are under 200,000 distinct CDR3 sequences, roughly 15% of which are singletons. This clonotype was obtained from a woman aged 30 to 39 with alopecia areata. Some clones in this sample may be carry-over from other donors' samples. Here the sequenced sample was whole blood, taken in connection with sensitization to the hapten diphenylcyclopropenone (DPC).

The CDR3 is CASSLSRGNEQFF. The CDR3 bases are TGTGCCAGCAGCTTATCGCGGGGCAATGAGCAGTTCTTC. The V and J genes are TRBV7-2 and TRBJ2-1, with TRBD2 as a possible D gene (6 bases). With 2 bases removed from V and 6 bases from J, the gap between germline ends came to 8 bases. The CDR3 loop spans 13 amino acids. The germline V gene encodes CDR1 SGHTA and CDR2 FQGNSA. The full variable domain, its missing parts supplied by reference TRBV7-2 and TRBJ2-1, is GAGVSQSPSNKVTEKGKDVELRCDPISGHTALYWYRQSLGQGLEFLIYFQGNSAPDKSGLPSDRFSAERTGGSVSTLTIQRTQQEDSAVYLCASSLSRGNEQFFGPGTRLTVL.